The 7 T cell receptor beta chains given below trace back to one sample, sequenced in a study of fetal regulatory T cell absence and autoimmunity (dated by TCRdb to about 2017). Library preparation employed the immunoSEQ multiplex PCR assay. The immuneACCESS repertoire file appears here via TCRdb, limited to in-frame rearrangements. These files lack a portion of the clones; in checked studies, under half of the deficit traces to unresolved V genes, and the cause of the others is not known. The sample table contains 95,000 or so clones; only one count was recorded for about three quarters of them. The ten largest clonotypes hold roughly 2% of the sample. The specimen sequenced was pancreas tissue. The source is a male donor with IPEX syndrome.

The V and J genes are TRBV10-3 and TRBJ1-2; D is unresolved. The length of the CDR3 is 14 residues. Germline V gene lookup returns CDR1 ENHRY and CDR2 SYGVKD. V lost 0 bases and J lost 0, with 5 bases in between. The DNA of the CDR3 is TGTGCCATCAGTGAGTCGGCCACTAACTATGGCTACACCTTC. It codes for CAISESATNYGYTF.

The chain is built from TRBV5-4 and TRBJ1-1, with 7 bases lining up with TRBD1. With V trimmed by 0 bases and J by 1 base, 15 bases remained unmatched. The CDR3 contains 19 residues. The V gene's germline CDR1 is SGHNT and CDR2 YYREEE (reference sequence). CDR3 region: CASSLAFGGGGFANTEAFF. CDR3 bases: TGTGCCAGCAGCTTGGCCTTTGGAGGGGGCGGGTTTGCGAACACTGAAGCTTTCTTT. Full variable domain (rest looked up from reference TRBV5-4 and TRBJ1-1): ETGVTQSPTHLIKTRGQQVTLRCSSQSGHNTVSWYQQALGQGPQFIFQYYREEENGRGNFPPRFSGLQFPNYSSELNVNALELDDSALYLCASSLAFGGGGFANTEAFFGQGTRLTVV.

This clone occurred once. The J gene is TRBJ2-4, the V gene TRBV5-4; 10 bases line up with TRBD2. V was clipped by 5 bases and J by 4 bases; unmatched bases: 6. This CDR3 spans 15 amino acids. Germline V gene sequence: CDR1 SGHNT, CDR2 YYREEE (reference sequence). The CDR3 loop is CASRNGLAEKNIQYF. As DNA, the CDR3 is TGTGCCAGCAGAAATGGACTAGCGGAGAAAAACATTCAGTACTTC. Full variable domain (missing parts from reference TRBV5-4 and TRBJ2-4): ETGVTQSPTHLIKTRGQQVTLRCSSQSGHNTVSWYQQALGQGPQFIFQYYREEENGRGNFPPRFSGLQFPNYSSELNVNALELDDSALYLCASRNGLAEKNIQYFGAGTRLSVL.

This clone was seen only a few times. The chain links TRBV11-2 to TRBJ1-2; TRBD1 might be the D (6 bases). Per the germline V gene, CDR1 is SGHAT and CDR2 is FQNNGV. Trimming left V 6 bases short and J 5 bases short, with 7 bases between. CDR3 length equals 11 residues. The CDR3 nucleotides read TGTGCCAGCAGACAGGGTTATGGCTACACCTTC. Encoded protein: CASRQGYGYTF. Complete variable domain (other parts from reference TRBV11-2 and TRBJ1-2): EAGVAQSPRYKIIEKRQSVAFWCNPISGHATLYWYQQILGQGPKLLIQFQNNGVVDDSQLPKDRFSAERLKGVDSTLKIQPAKLEDSAVYLCASRQGYGYTFGSGTRLTVV.

The table lists this clone with a count of one. The chain has TRBV7-2 and TRBJ2-3; D is unclear. Trimming left V 3 bases short and J 2 bases short, with 6 bases between. This CDR3 has 13 amino acids. Germline loops: CDR1 SGHTA, CDR2 FQGNSA. The CDR3: CASSFSVTDTQYF. The CDR3 coding sequence is TGTGCCAGCAGCTTCTCTGTCACAGATACGCAGTATTTT.

The chain couples TRBV29-1 to TRBJ1-2; 10 positions agree with TRBD1. Germline CDR1 and CDR2: SQVTM and ANQGSEA. V dropped 7 bases and J dropped 4; count of bases not matched to a gene: 3. The CDR3 contains 12 residues. CDR3 coding DNA: TGCAGCGCCTGGACAGGGGGCTATGGCTACACCTTC. Translation gives CSAWTGGYGYTF. Full variable domain (outside the CDR3, taken from reference TRBV29-1 and TRBJ1-2): SAVISQKPSRDICQRGTSLTIQCQVDSQVTMMFWYRQQPGQSLTLIATANQGSEATYESGFVIDKFPISRPNLTFSTLTVSNMSPEDSSIYLCSAWTGGYGYTFGSGTRLTVV.

This chain connects TRBV29-1 to TRBJ2-5; the D call may be TRBD1 or TRBD2 (5 bases each). Looked up from germline, CDR1 is SQVTM and CDR2 is ANQGSEA. V lost 2 bases to trimming and J lost 4 bases, with 17 bases between them. CDR3 length equals 15 residues. For the CDR3, the DNA is TGCAGCGTTGAATCATATTGGGGGTACCTAGAGACCCAGTACTTC. This sequence encodes CSVESYWGYLETQYF.